The rows below give T cell receptor beta chains drawn from one sample of a study of T cell repertoires in cytomegalovirus infection. TCRdb re-analysed the reads in MiXCR, keeping a single row per CDR3 protein. The repertoire has about 400,000 distinct CDR3 sequences, 18% of them found once; the top ten carry about 10%. Sample: PBMCs. Source of these receptors: a human donor in good health (CMV status not recorded). Some clones in this sample may be carry-over from other donors' samples. CDR3s include the opening cysteine and the closing phenylalanine or tryptophan. The D gene is left open where the match is weak. The listing skips clone size in some rows; elsewhere it reads once, few, many or a size class.

V: TRBV7-9
D: .
J: TRBJ1-2
size: .
DNA: TGTGCCAGCAGCTATGGCACCAACCTCCGCAACGGCTACACCTTC
CDR3: CASSYGTNLRNGYTF

V: TRBV19
D: .
J: TRBJ1-3
size: .
DNA: TGTGCCAGTAGTTGGAGTGGAGGGAGCTCTGGAAACACCATATATTTT
CDR3: CASSWSGGSSGNTIYF

V: TRBV5-1
D: TRBD1
J: TRBJ2-1
size: .
DNA: TGCGCCAGCACCACAGGGGAGTCCTACAATGAGCAGTTCTTC
CDR3: CASTTGESYNEQFF

V: TRBV6-5
D: .
J: TRBJ1-6
size: few
DNA: TGTGCCAGCAGTTACCGGGTAGGCGGGTTCCCAAGCTATAATTCACCCCTCCACTTT
CDR3: CASSYRVGGFPSYNSPLHF

V: TRBV2
D: .
J: TRBJ1-2
size: .
DNA: TGTGCCAGCAGTACCGAATCAGGGTTTGGTGGCTACACCTTC
CDR3: CASSTESGFGGYTF

V: TRBV7-2
D: TRBD1
J: TRBJ1-2
size: many
DNA: TGTGCCAGCAGCTTAGGACCCCTTGCGACAGGGAGCGGCTACACCTTC
CDR3: CASSLGPLATGSGYTF

V: TRBV6-2/TRBV6-3
D: TRBD2
J: TRBJ2-1
size: few
DNA: TGTGCCAGCAGTTTTACGATCAGCGGGAAGTACAATGAGCAGTTCTTC
CDR3: CASSFTISGKYNEQFF

V: TRBV10-3
D: .
J: TRBJ2-1
size: few
DNA: TGTGCCACCGGACATCACGAAGGGAATGAGCAGTTCTTC
CDR3: CATGHHEGNEQFF

V: TRBV2
D: .
J: TRBJ1-2
size: .
DNA: TGTGCCAGCAGTGAAGCCGAAACCGGGCCACAGCTCTCCTATGGCTACACCTTC
CDR3: CASSEAETGPQLSYGYTF

V: TRBV7-8
D: TRBD2
J: TRBJ2-1
size: many
DNA: TGTGCCAGCAGCTTGGAGCGGGGGGTCTTGAATGAGCAGTTCTTC
CDR3: CASSLERGVLNEQFF

V: TRBV7-8
D: .
J: TRBJ2-2
size: many
DNA: TGTGCCAGCAGGTCGGAGCGCTACGCGAACACCGGGGAGCTGTTTTTT
CDR3: CASRSERYANTGELFF

V: TRBV7-2
D: .
J: TRBJ2-5
size: many
DNA: TGTGCCAGCAGCCGGTACCAAGAGACCCAGTACTTC
CDR3: CASSRYQETQYF

V: TRBV2
D: .
J: TRBJ2-1
size: .
DNA: TGTGCCAGCAGTGAAGGAGATGAGCAGTTCTTC
CDR3: CASSEGDEQFF

V: TRBV15
D: .
J: TRBJ1-4
size: few
DNA: TGTGCCACCAGCAGAGTGCGGTTGCCGAATGAAAAACTGTTTTTT
CDR3: CATSRVRLPNEKLFF

V: TRBV7-9
D: .
J: TRBJ2-1
size: many
DNA: TGTGCCAGCAGCCCAGCGCCGGGCCCCAAATCTCCTCAGTTCTTC
CDR3: CASSPAPGPKSPQFF

V: TRBV7-2
D: .
J: TRBJ2-7
size: .
DNA: TGTACCAGCAGCTTAAGGGTCGGATACGAGCAGTACTTC
CDR3: CTSSLRVGYEQYF

V: TRBV2
D: TRBD1
J: TRBJ2-1
size: .
DNA: TGTGCCAGCAGTGAAGCGCGGGACAGGGGCTACAATGAGCAGTTCTTC
CDR3: CASSEARDRGYNEQFF

V: TRBV14
D: .
J: TRBJ2-7
size: .
DNA: TGTGCCAGCAGCCATCGGGTGGGCTCCTACGAGCAGTACTTC
CDR3: CASSHRVGSYEQYF

V: TRBV19
D: TRBD2
J: TRBJ2-1
size: many
DNA: TGTGCCAGTAGTATGGGAGCTCCGGGGGGATACTCCTACAATGAGCAGTTCTTC
CDR3: CASSMGAPGGYSYNEQFF

V: TRBV6-2/TRBV6-3
D: .
J: TRBJ1-2
size: few
DNA: TGTGCCAGCAGTTACTCCAGAATATTAAAAAACTATGGCTACACCTTC
CDR3: CASSYSRILKNYGYTF

V: TRBV6-2/TRBV6-3
D: .
J: TRBJ1-2
size: many
DNA: TGTGCCAGCAGTACTGGGACGGGAAACGTCTACACCTTC
CDR3: CASSTGTGNVYTF

V: TRBV4-1
D: .
J: TRBJ1-1
size: few
DNA: TGCGCCAGCAGCCGTCGGTTGGAACTTTCTGAAGCTTTCTTT
CDR3: CASSRRLELSEAFF

V: TRBV29-1
D: .
J: TRBJ2-1
size: few
DNA: TGCAGCGTTGAAGAACTGGAAGGGGCCTACAATGAGCAGTTCTTC
CDR3: CSVEELEGAYNEQFF

V: TRBV29-1
D: .
J: TRBJ2-1
size: .
DNA: TGCAGCTGGCTGGGCTCCTACAATGAGCAGTTCTTC
CDR3: CSWLGSYNEQFF

V: TRBV12-3/TRBV12-4
D: .
J: TRBJ1-2
size: .
DNA: TGTGCCAGCAGTTTACCATTTGAGGGCTACACCTTC
CDR3: CASSLPFEGYTF

V: TRBV7-6
D: .
J: TRBJ1-1
size: few
DNA: TGTGCCAGCAGCCCCTGGACGACTGAAGCTTTCTTT
CDR3: CASSPWTTEAFF

V: TRBV2
D: .
J: TRBJ1-1
size: .
DNA: TGTGCCAGCAGTGACCAGGACAGCATGAACACTGAAGCTTTCTTT
CDR3: CASSDQDSMNTEAFF

V: TRBV7-2
D: .
J: TRBJ1-2
size: few
DNA: TGTGCCAGCAGCTTAGCGAGGAGCTATGGCTACACCTTC
CDR3: CASSLARSYGYTF

V: TRBV23-1
D: .
J: TRBJ2-1
size: many
DNA: TGCGCCAGCAGTCAGGATGAACAGGGTTACAATGAGCAGTTCTTC
CDR3: CASSQDEQGYNEQFF

V: TRBV20-1
D: .
J: TRBJ1-2
size: .
DNA: TGCAGTGCTAGAGACCCGACCTATGGCTACACCTTC
CDR3: CSARDPTYGYTF